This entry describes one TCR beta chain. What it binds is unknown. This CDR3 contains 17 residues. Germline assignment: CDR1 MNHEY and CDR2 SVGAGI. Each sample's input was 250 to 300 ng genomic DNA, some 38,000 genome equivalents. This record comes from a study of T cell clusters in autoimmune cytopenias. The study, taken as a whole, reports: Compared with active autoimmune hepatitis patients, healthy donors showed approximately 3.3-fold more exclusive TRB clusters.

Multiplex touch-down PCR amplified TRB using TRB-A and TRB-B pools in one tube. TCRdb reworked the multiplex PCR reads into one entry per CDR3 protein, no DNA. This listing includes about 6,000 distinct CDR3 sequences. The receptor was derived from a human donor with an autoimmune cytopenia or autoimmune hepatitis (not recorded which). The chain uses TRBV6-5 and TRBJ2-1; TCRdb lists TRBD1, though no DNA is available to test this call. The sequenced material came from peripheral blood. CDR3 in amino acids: CASSYSPGRRFYNEQFF.